This record covers a single T cell receptor (beta chain). Antigen: not known. The record originates from a study of graft-versus-host responses after intestinal transplantation. Study in general: Among the recipients, all got anti-thymocyte globulin induction and then tacrolimus and steroids for 2 to 3 years. Study-wide results and limits: There were GvH clones found in recipient marrow, and some of them appeared first in ileum or blood. Some patients had graft-donor T cell macrochimerism, and their allografts showed high graft-versus-host to host-versus-graft clonal ratios. Early after transplant, HvG clones declined as circulating GvH clones peaked.

V was shortened by 3 bases and J by 13 bases, with 19 bases between the two germline ends. This CDR3 is built from 15 residues. CDR1 is MNHEY, CDR2 SMNVEV, per germline (reference sequence). Sequencing was performed with immunoSEQ multiplex PCR; in TCRdb, only in-frame clones are kept and a portion is missing. The repertoire includes 40,000 or so clones, 80% to 85% of them detected once, and around 3.2% sits in the top ten. The sequence was obtained from a human patient who received an intestinal transplant, so some T cells may come from the graft donor. The V gene is TRBV27, the J gene TRBJ1-6, with a weak D call TRBD1 (5 bases). Sequenced material: PBMCs, taken 1070 days after transplant. The CDR3 sequence: CASSFGGQTSSPLHF. CDR3 DNA sequence: TGTGCCAGCAGTTTCGGGGGTCAAACGTCTTCCCCCCTCCACTTT.